This T cell receptor beta chain was captured by sequencing in a study of STAT5B mutations in CD4+ large granular lymphocyte leukemia. This CDR3 has 15 amino acids. J was trimmed by 10 bases and V by 5 bases; bases with no gene match: 8. Germline-derived CDR1 and CDR2 are SGHAT and FQNNGV. A note on this clone: Its antigen remains unidentified.

Whole-study findings and limits: 8/27 top patient clones versus 2/35 control clones were TRBV06-family. CD4-sorted patient repertoires seemed more clonal than healthy CD4+ repertoires.

Profiling relied on immunoSEQ multiplex PCR, and the TCRdb table lists in-frame clones only, not all of them. The repertoire consists of approximately 33,000 clones, with approximately 88% occurring once and the leading ten covering about 0.97%. This sequence joins TRBV11-2 and TRBJ1-6, with TRBD1 identical over 10 bases. The sample was CD4+ T cells from blood buffy coats. This sequence originates from a human donor in good health. The CDR3 coding sequence is TGTGCCAGCAGCGACTGGGACAGGGGACAATCACCCCTCCACTTT. Translating it yields CASSDWDRGQSPLHF. The whole variable domain, remainder taken from reference TRBV11-2 and TRBJ1-6, is EAGVAQSPRYKIIEKRQSVAFWCNPISGHATLYWYQQILGQGPKLLIQFQNNGVVDDSQLPKDRFSAERLKGVDSTLKIQPAKLEDSAVYLCASSDWDRGQSPLHFGNGTRLTVT.